This T cell receptor (beta chain) derives from a study of identical twins. TCRdb reprocessed the 5' RACE reads via MiXCR and lists one record per CDR3 protein. There are fewer than 550,000 distinct CDR3 sequences in the sample; roughly an eighth occur only once, and 0.8% to 1% lies in the top ten. Only a few counts were recorded for this clonotype. What it recognizes is unknown. Germline values: CDR1 LGHDT, CDR2 YNNKEL (reference sequence). There are 15 residues in the CDR3. V shed 7 bases, J shed 0 bases, and the junction held 9 bases outside the gene matches. Findings and caveats of the study: Beta out-of-frame sequences showed weaker excess twin sharing. Out-of-frame sharing of TCR alpha in monozygotic twins was underestimated by models. Without tracking the same donors, conclusions rested on cross-sectional statistical analysis.

These same records also appear under a second study, on yellow fever vaccine responses in identical twins. From that paper: Reportedly, the T cell response mounted by twins to vaccine seemed partly convergent, partly personalized.

The TCR comes from a woman in her late teens or twenties in good health. Sequencing was carried out using CD4+ T cells sorted from blood. V usage is TRBV3-1 and J usage is TRBJ2-7; 7 positions match TRBD2. For the CDR3, the DNA is TGTGCCAGCAACGGGGGGACGACGAGCTCCTACGAGCAGTACTTC. It specifies CASNGGTTSSYEQYF.